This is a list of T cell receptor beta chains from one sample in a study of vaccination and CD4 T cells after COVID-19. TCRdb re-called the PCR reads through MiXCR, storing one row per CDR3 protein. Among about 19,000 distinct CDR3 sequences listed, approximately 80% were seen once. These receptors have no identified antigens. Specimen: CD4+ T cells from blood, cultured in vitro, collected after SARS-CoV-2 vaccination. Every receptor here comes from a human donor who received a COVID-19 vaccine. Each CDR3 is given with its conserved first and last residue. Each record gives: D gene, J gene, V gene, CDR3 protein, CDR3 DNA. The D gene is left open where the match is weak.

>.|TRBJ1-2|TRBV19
CASSILGVDYGYTF
TGTGCCAGTAGTATATTAGGGGTTGACTATGGCTACACCTTC
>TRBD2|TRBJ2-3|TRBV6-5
CASSYSRLAGGLDTQYF
TGTGCCAGCAGTTACTCTAGACTAGCGGGGGGATTAGATACGCAGTATTTT
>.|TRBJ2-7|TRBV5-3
CASSRRQGIIPYEQYF
TGTGCCAGCAGCCGTCGCCAGGGTATTATTCCCTACGAGCAGTACTTC
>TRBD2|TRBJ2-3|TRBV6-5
CASSSVGLPKGDTQYF
TGTGCCAGCAGTTCCGTGGGACTACCGAAGGGAGATACGCAGTATTTT
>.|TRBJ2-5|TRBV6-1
CASSARDNQETQYF
TGTGCCAGCAGTGCGAGGGACAACCAAGAGACCCAGTACTTC
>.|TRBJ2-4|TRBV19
CASSMLGTKNIQYF
TGTGCCAGTAGTATGTTGGGGACCAAAAACATTCAGTACTTC
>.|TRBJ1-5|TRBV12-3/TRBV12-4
CASSLWGEGNQPQHF
TGTGCCAGCAGTTTATGGGGCGAGGGAAATCAGCCCCAGCATTTT
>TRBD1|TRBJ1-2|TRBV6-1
CASSQNQDRGFYGYTF
TGTGCCAGCAGTCAAAACCAGGACAGGGGGTTCTATGGCTACACCTTC
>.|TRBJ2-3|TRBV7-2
CASSLSRGRGTDTQYF
TGTGCCAGCAGCTTATCGCGGGGGCGGGGCACAGATACGCAGTATTTT
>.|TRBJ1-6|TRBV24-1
CATSEQGGSPLHF
TGTGCCACCAGTGAACAGGGCGGTTCACCCCTCCACTTT
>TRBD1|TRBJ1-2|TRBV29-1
CSVDYRGHGYTF
TGCAGCGTTGATTACAGGGGTCATGGCTACACCTTC
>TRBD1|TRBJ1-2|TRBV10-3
CAIMGQGSDGYTF
TGTGCCATCATGGGACAGGGTTCGGATGGCTACACCTTC
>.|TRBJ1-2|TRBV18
CASSPVAGYGYTF
TGTGCCAGCTCACCAGTGGCAGGCTATGGCTACACCTTC